This T cell receptor beta chain was obtained from a study of blood T cell repertoires in COVID-19. Background on the study: Sites across the United States, Italy and Spain contributed samples from acute and convalescent COVID-19. T cells, B-cell-depleted T cells, or PBMCs supplied cDNA or gDNA.

The authors' processing: The assay estimated nucleated cells by amplifying reference gene primers. The assay was immunoSEQ multiplex PCR, and TCRdb's table has in-frame clones only and misses some. V, J and clone size are taken as reported in that table, and D and trimming were inferred from the DNA itself. The sample records about 190,000 clones, 84% being singletons. Two negative PCRs, clearance, or symptom resolution were required of recovered Cohort 3 donors. CDR3 size: 18 residues. The trim removed 1 base at V and 4 bases at J, leaving 13 bases unmatched. Germline V gene sequence: CDR1 SGHTA, CDR2 FQGNSA.

This clonotype was sampled from a woman aged 25 to 39 who had recovered from COVID-19. The sequenced sample was PBMCs or T cells enriched from blood (not recorded which). The chain is built from TRBV7-2 and TRBJ2-3, with 8 bases aligning to TRBD2. The CDR3 loop reads CASSLVHGSGGTADTQYF. CDR3 nucleotides: TGTGCCAGCAGCTTAGTACATGGAAGCGGGGGTACGGCAGATACGCAGTATTTT.